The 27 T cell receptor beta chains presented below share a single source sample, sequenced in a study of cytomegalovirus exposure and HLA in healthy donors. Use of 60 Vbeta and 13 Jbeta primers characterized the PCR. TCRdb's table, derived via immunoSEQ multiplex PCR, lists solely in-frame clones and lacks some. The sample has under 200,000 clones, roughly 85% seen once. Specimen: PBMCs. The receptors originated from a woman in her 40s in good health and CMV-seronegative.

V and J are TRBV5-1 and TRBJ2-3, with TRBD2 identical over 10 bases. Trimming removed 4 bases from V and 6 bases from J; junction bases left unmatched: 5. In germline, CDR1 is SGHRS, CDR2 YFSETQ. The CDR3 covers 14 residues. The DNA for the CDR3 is TGCGCCAGCAGCCTTTCTAGCGGGGGCGATACGCAGTATTTT. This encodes CASSLSSGGDTQYF.

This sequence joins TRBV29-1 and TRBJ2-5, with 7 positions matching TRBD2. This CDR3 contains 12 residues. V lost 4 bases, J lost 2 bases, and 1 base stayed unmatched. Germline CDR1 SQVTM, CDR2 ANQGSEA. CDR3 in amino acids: CSVGEGQETQYF. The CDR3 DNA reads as TGCAGCGTTGGGGAGGGGCAAGAGACCCAGTACTTC.

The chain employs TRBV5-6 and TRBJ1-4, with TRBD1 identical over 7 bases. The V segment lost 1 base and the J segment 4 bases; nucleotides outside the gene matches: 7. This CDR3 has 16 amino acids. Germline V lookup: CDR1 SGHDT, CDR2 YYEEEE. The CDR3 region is CASSLTPGGGNEKLFF. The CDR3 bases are TGTGCCAGCAGCTTGACGCCAGGGGGAGGTAATGAAAAACTGTTTTTT.

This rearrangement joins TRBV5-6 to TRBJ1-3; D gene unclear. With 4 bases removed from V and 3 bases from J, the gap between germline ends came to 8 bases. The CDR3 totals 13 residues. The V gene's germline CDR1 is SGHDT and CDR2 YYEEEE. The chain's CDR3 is CASSPGYGNTIYF. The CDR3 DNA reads TGTGCCAGCAGCCCGGGATATGGAAACACCATATATTTT.

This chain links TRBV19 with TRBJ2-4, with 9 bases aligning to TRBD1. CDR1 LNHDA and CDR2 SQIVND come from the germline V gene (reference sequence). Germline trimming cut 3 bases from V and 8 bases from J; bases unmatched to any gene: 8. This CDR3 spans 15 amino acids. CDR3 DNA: TGTGCCAGTAGTATTTGGGACAGGGCCGGGGACATTCAGTACTTC. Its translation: CASSIWDRAGDIQYF. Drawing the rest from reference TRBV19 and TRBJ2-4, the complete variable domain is DGGITQSPKYLFRKEGQNVTLSCEQNLNHDAMYWYRQDPGQGLRLIYYSQIVNDFQKGDIAEGYSVSREKKESFPLTVTSAQKNPTAFYLCASSIWDRAGDIQYFGAGTRLSVL.

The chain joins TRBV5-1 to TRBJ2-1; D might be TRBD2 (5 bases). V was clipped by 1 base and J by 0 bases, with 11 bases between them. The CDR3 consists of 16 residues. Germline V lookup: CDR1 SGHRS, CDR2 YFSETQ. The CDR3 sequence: CASSLSASNSYNEQFF. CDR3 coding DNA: TGCGCCAGCAGCTTGTCGGCTAGCAACTCCTACAATGAGCAGTTCTTC.

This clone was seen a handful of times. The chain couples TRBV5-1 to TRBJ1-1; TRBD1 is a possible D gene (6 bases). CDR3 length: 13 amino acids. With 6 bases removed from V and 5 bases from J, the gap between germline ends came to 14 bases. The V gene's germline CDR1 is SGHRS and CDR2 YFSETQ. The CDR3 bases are TGCGCCAGCAAACAAGGGGGGGAGACTGAAGCTTTCTTT. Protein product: CASKQGGETEAFF. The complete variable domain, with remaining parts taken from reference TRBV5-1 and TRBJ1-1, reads KAGVTQTPRYLIKTRGQQVTLSCSPISGHRSVSWYQQTPGQGLQFLFEYFSETQRNKGNFPGRFSGRQFSNSRSEMNVSTLELGDSALYLCASKQGGETEAFFGQGTRLTVV.

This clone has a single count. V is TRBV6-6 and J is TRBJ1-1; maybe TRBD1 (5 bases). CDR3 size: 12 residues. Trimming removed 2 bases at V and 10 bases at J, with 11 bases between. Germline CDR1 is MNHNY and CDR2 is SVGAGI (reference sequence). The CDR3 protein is CASSYGGGGAFF. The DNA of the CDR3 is TGTGCCAGCAGTTACGGGGGAGGAGGAGCTTTCTTT.

The CDR3 reads CASSQDRGDTEAFF. As DNA, the CDR3 is TGTGCCAGCTCACAGGACAGGGGGGACACTGAAGCTTTCTTT. This sequence joins TRBV18 and TRBJ1-1; 10 bases are shared with TRBD1. After removal of 4 bases from V and 3 bases from J, the junction contained 2 bases not matched to a gene. Germline lookup yields CDR1 KGHSH and CDR2 LQKENI. This CDR3 region has 14 residues.

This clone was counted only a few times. The CDR3 nucleotides read TGTGCCAGCCAGACAGGGGCCAATGAAAAACTGTTTTTT. It specifies CASQTGANEKLFF. The V call is TRBV25-1, the J call TRBJ1-4, with 8 positions matching TRBD1. The CDR3 runs 13 residues. V lost 8 bases, J lost 5 bases, and 4 bases stayed unmatched. Germline CDR1 MGHDK, CDR2 SYGVNS.

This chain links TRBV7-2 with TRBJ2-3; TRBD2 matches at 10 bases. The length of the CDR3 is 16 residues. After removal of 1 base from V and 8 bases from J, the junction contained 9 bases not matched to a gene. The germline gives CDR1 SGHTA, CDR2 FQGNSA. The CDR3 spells CASSLVALAGETTQYF. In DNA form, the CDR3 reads TGTGCCAGCAGCTTAGTCGCCCTAGCGGGAGAGACTACGCAGTATTTT. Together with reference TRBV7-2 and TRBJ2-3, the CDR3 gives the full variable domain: GAGVSQSPSNKVTEKGKDVELRCDPISGHTALYWYRQSLGQGLEFLIYFQGNSAPDKSGLPSDRFSAERTGGSVSTLTIQRTQQEDSAVYLCASSLVALAGETTQYFGPGTRLTVL.

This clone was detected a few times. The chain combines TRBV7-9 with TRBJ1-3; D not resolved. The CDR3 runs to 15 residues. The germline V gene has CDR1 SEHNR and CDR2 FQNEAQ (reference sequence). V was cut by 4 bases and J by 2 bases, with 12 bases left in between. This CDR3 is CASSSPLLTGNTIYF. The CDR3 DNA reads TGTGCCAGCAGCTCCCCACTCTTAACTGGAAACACCATATATTTT.

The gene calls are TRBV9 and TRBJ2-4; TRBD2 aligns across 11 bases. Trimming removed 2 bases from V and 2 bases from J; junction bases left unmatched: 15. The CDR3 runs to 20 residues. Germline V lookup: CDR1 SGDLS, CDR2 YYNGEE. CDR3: CASSVEQTSGKGGTKNIQYF. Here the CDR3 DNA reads TGTGCCAGCAGCGTCGAGCAGACTAGCGGGAAAGGGGGAACCAAAAACATTCAGTACTTC. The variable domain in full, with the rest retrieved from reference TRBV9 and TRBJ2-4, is DSGVTQTPKHLITATGQRVTLRCSPRSGDLSVYWYQQSLDQGLQFLIQYYNGEERAKGNILERFSAQQFPDLHSELNLSSLELGDSALYFCASSVEQTSGKGGTKNIQYFGAGTRLSVL.

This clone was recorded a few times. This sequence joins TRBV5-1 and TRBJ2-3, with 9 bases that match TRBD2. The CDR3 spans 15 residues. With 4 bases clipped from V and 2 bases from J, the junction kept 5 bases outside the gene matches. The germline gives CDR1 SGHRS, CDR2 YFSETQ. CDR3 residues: CASSLLAGTTDTQYF. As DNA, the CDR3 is TGCGCCAGCAGCCTTCTAGCGGGGACCACAGATACGCAGTATTTT.

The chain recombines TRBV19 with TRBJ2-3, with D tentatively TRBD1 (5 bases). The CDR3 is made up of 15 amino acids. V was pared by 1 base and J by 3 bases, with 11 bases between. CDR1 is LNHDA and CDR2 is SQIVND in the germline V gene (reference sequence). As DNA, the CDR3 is TGTGCCAGTAGTATAGTAGGGGCAGTAACAGATACGCAGTATTTT. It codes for CASSIVGAVTDTQYF.

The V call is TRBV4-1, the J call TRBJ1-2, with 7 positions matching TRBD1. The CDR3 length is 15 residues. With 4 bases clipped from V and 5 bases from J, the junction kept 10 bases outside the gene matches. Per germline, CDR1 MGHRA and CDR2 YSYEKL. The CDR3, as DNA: TGCGCCAGCAGCCGTCCGAGGGGGACAGAGTATGGCTACACCTTC. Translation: CASSRPRGTEYGYTF.

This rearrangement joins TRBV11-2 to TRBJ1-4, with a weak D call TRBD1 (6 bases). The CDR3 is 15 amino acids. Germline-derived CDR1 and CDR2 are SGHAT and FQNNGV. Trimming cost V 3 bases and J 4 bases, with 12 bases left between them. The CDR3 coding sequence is TGTGCCAGCAGCTTTACACAGGGTGGTAATGAAAAACTGTTTTTT. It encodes CASSFTQGGNEKLFF.

CDR3 nucleotide sequence: TGTGCCAGCAGCTCTAGGAGTGGCTACACCTTC. This encodes CASSSRSGYTF. The rearrangement joins TRBV7-9 to TRBJ1-2; D is ambiguous. The CDR3 length is 11 residues. Germline-derived CDR1 and CDR2 are SEHNR and FQNEAQ (reference sequence). Trimming took off 4 bases at V and 7 bases at J, with 7 bases between the two ends.

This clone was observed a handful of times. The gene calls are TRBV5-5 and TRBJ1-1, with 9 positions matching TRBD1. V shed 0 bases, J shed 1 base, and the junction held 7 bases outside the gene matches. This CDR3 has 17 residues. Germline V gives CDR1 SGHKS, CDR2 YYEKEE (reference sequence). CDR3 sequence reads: CASSLGGQGPRNTEAFF. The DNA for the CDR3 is TGTGCCAGCAGCTTGGGGGGACAGGGCCCTAGGAACACTGAAGCTTTCTTT.

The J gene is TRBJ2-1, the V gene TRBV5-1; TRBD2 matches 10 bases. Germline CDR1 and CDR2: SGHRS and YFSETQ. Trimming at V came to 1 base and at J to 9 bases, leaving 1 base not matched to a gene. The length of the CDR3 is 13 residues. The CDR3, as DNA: TGCGCCAGCAGCTTGAAGCGGGAGGGTGAGCAGTTCTTC. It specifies CASSLKREGEQFF.

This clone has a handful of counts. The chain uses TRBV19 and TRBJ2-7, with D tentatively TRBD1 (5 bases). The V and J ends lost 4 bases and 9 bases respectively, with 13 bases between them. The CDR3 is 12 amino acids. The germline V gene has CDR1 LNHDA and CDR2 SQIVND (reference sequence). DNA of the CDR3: TGTGCCAGTAGTAATCAGGGAACCGGGCAGTACTTC. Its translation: CASSNQGTGQYF.

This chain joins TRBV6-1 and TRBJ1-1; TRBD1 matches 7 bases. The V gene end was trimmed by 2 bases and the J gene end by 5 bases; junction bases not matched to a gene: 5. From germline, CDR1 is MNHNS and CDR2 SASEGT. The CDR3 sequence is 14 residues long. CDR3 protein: CASSELTGKTEAFF. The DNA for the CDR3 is TGTGCCAGCAGTGAACTGACAGGGAAGACTGAAGCTTTCTTT.

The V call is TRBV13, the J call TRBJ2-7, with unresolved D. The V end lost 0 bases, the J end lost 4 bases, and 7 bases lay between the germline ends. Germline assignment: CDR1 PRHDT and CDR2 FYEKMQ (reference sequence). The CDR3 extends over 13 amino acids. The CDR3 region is CASSLGRLYEQYF. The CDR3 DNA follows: TGTGCCAGCAGCTTAGGGCGACTTTACGAGCAGTACTTC.

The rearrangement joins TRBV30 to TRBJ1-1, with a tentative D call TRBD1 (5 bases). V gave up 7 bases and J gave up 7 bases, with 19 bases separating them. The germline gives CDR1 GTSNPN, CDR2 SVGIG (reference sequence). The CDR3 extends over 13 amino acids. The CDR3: CASGLPLTREAFF. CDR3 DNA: TGTGCCTCGGGACTTCCCCTTACCCGTGAAGCTTTCTTT. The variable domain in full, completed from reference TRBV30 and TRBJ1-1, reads SQTIHQWPATLVQPVGSPLSLECTVEGTSNPNLYWYRQAAGRGLQLLFYSVGIGQISSEVPQNLSASRPQDRQFILSSKKLLLSDSGFYLCASGLPLTREAFFGQGTRLTVV.

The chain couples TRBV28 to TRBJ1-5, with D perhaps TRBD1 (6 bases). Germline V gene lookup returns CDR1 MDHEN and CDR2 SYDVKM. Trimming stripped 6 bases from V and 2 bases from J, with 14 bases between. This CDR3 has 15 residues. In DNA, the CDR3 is TGTGCCAGCAGGGGAGGGGGTTTTGGCAATCAGCCCCAGCATTTT. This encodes CASRGGGFGNQPQHF. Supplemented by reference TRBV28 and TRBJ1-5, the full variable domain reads DVKVTQSSRYLVKRTGEKVFLECVQDMDHENMFWYRQDPGLGLRLIYFSYDVKMKEKGDIPEGYSVSREKKERFSLILESASTNQTSMYLCASRGGGFGNQPQHFGDGTRLSIL.

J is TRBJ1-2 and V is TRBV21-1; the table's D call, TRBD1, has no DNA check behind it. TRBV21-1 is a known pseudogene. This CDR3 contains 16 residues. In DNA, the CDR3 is TGTGCCAGCAGCAAAGACCGATACAGGAGCAACTATGGCTACACCTTC. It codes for CASSKDRYRSNYGYTF.

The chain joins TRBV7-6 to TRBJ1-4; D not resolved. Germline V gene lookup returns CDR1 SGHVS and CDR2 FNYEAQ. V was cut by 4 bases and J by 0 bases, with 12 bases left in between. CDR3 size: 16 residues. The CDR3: CASSSNAVATNEKLFF. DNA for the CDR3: TGTGCCAGCAGCTCAAACGCAGTTGCAACTAATGAAAAACTGTTTTTT.